This T cell receptor (beta chain) was sequenced in a study of post-analysis software for immune sequencing data. On the study more broadly: The study covered relapsing-remitting, secondary progressive and progressive-relapsing courses of multiple sclerosis. Study conclusions and caveats: In multiple sclerosis, normalized Chao1 diversity was significantly below that of controls. F measure grouped same-batch samples tightly together.

Included in the TCR beta cDNA libraries were unique molecular identifiers. TCRdb used MiXCR to reprocess the PCR reads, holding one entry per CDR3 protein. Of around 200,000 distinct CDR3 sequences detected, 25% to 30% appear once; the ten largest clones hold 3% to 4%. Remarks on this clonotype: Antigen specificity is unknown.

The sample taken for sequencing was blood. The source of this sequence is a girl under 18 with multiple sclerosis.

CDR3: CAWSYLGASGYTF. The CDR3, as DNA: TGTGCCTGGAGTTACTTGGGGGCTAGTGGCTACACCTTC. V and J are TRBV30 and TRBJ1-2; TRBD1 might be the D (6 bases). Trimming pared 2 bases from V and 7 bases from J, leaving 14 bases between. Per germline, CDR1 GTSNPN and CDR2 SVGIG (reference sequence). The CDR3 loop spans 13 amino acids.